A selection of T cell receptor beta chains follows, all from one sample in a study of T cells of healthy individuals. TCRdb recomputed calls from the 5' RACE reads with MiXCR, one row per CDR3 protein. Of 60,000 to 80,000 distinct CDR3 sequences in the sample, 15% to 20% are singletons; the top ten hold around 5.1%. These receptors were taken from a human donor in good health. CDR3s include the opening cysteine and the closing phenylalanine or tryptophan. The order of the fields is J gene, clone size, D gene, V gene, CDR3 DNA, CDR3 protein. The D gene is left open where the match is weak. The size entry is marked missing in some rows and otherwise reads once, few, many or a size class.

TRBJ1-2,.,.,TRBV20-1,TGCAGTGCTAGAGTAGATGGAAGGGGTGCTACTTATGGCTACACCTTC,CSARVDGRGATYGYTF
TRBJ1-2,few,.,TRBV7-9,TGTGCCAGCAGCTTGTCTCCTGTCGGCTACACCTTC,CASSLSPVGYTF
TRBJ1-2,.,.,TRBV9,TGTGCCAGCAGCGTCGTTGGTTATGGCTACACCTTC,CASSVVGYGYTF
TRBJ2-3,.,.,TRBV4-2,TGTGCCAGCAGGCCGGACAGCCCCCAGTCCTCAACGCAGTATTTT,CASRPDSPQSSTQYF
TRBJ1-3,many,.,TRBV12-5,TGTGCTAGTGGTCTTACAGGGAAAGACACCATATATTTT,CASGLTGKDTIYF
TRBJ2-5,many,.,TRBV29-1,TGCAGCGTTGATGGCGGAATGGAGACCCAGTACTTC,CSVDGGMETQYF
TRBJ2-7,.,.,TRBV20-1,TGCAGTGCTAGCTCAGGAACCTACGAGCAGTACTTC,CSASSGTYEQYF
TRBJ1-2,few,.,TRBV30,TGTGCCTGGAGTACGGGGGGTCGTAACTATGGCTACACCTTC,CAWSTGGRNYGYTF
TRBJ2-1,many,TRBD2,TRBV2,TGTGCCAGCAGGCCCGGGGAGGGCAACAATGAGCAGTTCTTC,CASRPGEGNNEQFF
TRBJ2-7,few,TRBD1,TRBV6-6,TGTGCCAGCAGTGGGACAGCCTACGAGCAGTACTTC,CASSGTAYEQYF